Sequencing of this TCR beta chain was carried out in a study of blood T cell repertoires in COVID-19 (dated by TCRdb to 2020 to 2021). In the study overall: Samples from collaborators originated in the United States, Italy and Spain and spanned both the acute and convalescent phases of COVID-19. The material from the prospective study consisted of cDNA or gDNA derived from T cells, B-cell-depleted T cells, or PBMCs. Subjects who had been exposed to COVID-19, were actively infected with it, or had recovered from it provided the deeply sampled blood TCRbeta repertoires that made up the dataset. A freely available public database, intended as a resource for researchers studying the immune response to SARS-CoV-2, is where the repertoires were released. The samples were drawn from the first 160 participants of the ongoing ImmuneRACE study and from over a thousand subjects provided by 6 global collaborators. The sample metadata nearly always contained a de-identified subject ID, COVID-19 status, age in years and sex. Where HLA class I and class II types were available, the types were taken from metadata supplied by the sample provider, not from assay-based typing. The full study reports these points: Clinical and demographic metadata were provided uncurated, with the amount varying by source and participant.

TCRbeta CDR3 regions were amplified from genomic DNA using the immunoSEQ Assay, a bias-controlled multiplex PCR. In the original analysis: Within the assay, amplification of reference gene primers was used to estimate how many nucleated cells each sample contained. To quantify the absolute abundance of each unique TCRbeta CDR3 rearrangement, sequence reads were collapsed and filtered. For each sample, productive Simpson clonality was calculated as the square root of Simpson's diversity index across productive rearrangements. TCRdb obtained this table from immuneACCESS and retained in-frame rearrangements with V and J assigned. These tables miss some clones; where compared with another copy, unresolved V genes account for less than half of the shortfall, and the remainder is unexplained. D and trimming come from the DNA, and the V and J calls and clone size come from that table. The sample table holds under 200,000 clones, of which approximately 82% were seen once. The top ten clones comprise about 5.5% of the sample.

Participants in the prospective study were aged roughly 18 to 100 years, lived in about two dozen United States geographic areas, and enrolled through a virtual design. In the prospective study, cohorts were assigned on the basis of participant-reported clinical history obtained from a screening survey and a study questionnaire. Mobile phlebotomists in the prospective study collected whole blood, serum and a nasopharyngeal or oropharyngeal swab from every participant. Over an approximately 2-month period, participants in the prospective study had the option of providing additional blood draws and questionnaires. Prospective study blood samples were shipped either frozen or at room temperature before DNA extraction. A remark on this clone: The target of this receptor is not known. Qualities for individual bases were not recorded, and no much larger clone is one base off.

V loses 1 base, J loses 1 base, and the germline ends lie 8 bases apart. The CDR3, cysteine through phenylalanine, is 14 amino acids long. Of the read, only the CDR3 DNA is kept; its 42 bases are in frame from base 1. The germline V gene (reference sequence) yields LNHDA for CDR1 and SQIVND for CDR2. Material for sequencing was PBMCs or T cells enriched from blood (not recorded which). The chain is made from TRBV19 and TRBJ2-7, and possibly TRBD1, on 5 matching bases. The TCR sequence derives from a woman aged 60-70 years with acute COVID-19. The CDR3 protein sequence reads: CASSIATDSYEQYF. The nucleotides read TGTGCCAGTAGTATAGCGACAGATTCCTACGAGCAGTACTTC. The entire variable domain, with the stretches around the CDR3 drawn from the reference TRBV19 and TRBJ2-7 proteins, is DGGITQSPKYLFRKEGQNVTLSCEQNLNHDAMYWYRQDPGQGLRLIYYSQIVNDFQKGDIAEGYSVSREKKESFPLTVTSAQKNPTAFYLCASSIATDSYEQYFGPGTRLTVT.